One sample yielded the 19 T cell receptor beta chains listed below, sequenced in a study of blood T cell repertoires in COVID-19. The repertoire was sequenced with immunoSEQ multiplex PCR; TCRdb's copy has only in-frame clones and lacks some. The sample shows about 170,000 clones, over 75% of them seen only once. Sequenced: PBMCs or T cells enriched from blood (not recorded which). All receptors derive from a woman aged 18 to 35 who had recovered from COVID-19.

The V and J genes are TRBV5-1 and TRBJ1-6, with 8 bases lining up with TRBD1. V dropped 0 bases and J dropped 10; count of bases not matched to a gene: 9. The CDR3 has 16 residues. CDR1 and CDR2 from the germline V gene are SGHRS and YFSETQ. CDR3 in amino acids: CASSLAPDRGNSPLHF. The CDR3 region has the DNA TGCGCCAGCAGCTTGGCCCCAGACAGGGGCAACTCACCCCTCCACTTT.

This chain joins TRBV27 and TRBJ2-7; D call uncertain. V was pared by 2 bases and J by 3 bases, with 8 bases between. The CDR3 is 13 residues long. Germline V gene sequence: CDR1 MNHEY, CDR2 SMNVEV (reference sequence). As DNA, the CDR3 is TGTGCCAGCAGTTTAAATCCTAACTACGAGCAGTACTTC. This translates into CASSLNPNYEQYF.

V and J are TRBV28 and TRBJ1-4; 7 positions agree with TRBD1. The CDR3 is made up of 13 amino acids. The trim removed 5 bases at V and 8 bases at J, leaving 5 bases unmatched. CDR1 MDHEN and CDR2 SYDVKM come from the germline V gene. The CDR3 DNA follows: TGTGCCAGCAGTCCAGGGGACAGCGAAAAACTGTTTTTT. Translation: CASSPGDSEKLFF.

The CDR3 spells CASSVEASGAYEQYF. The CDR3 nucleotides are TGTGCCAGCAGCGTAGAGGCTAGCGGGGCGTACGAGCAGTACTTC. This chain links TRBV9 with TRBJ2-7; 9 nucleotides match TRBD2. V dropped 0 bases and J dropped 4; count of bases not matched to a gene: 5. The germline gives CDR1 SGDLS, CDR2 YYNGEE. The CDR3 covers 15 residues.

This chain uses TRBV5-4 with TRBJ1-3, with a tentative D call TRBD1 (5 bases). Per germline, CDR1 SGHNT and CDR2 YYREEE (reference sequence). The CDR3 spans 15 residues. Between the trimmed V and J ends, which lost 4 bases and 0 bases, there was a span of 11 bases. CDR3 DNA sequence: TGTGCCAGCAGCCTCCGGGGGAGCTCTGGAAACACCATATATTTT. It codes for CASSLRGSSGNTIYF.

Concerning this clone: A junction boundary mismatches the germline segment, possibly from a read error. The rearrangement links TRBV7-6 to TRBJ2-3; TRBD1 aligns across 9 bases. Germline V gives CDR1 SGHVS, CDR2 FNYEAQ. There are 13 residues in the CDR3. CDR3 coding DNA: TGTGCCAGCAGCTTATCGATGGGACAGGGTGTAAATTTT. Translation: CASSLSMGQGVNF.

The rearrangement links TRBV4-1 to TRBJ2-3; D is possibly TRBD1 (6 bases). Looked up from germline, CDR1 is MGHRA and CDR2 is YSYEKL. V lost 1 base and J lost 1, with 15 bases in between. This CDR3 spans 17 amino acids. CDR3 sequence: CASSQAPPRTGTDTQYF. CDR3 nucleotides: TGCGCCAGCAGCCAAGCCCCTCCTCGGACAGGCACAGATACGCAGTATTTT.

There are a few counts of this clone. This CDR3 is also generated by other DNA sequences in the sample. The chain combines TRBV27 with TRBJ1-1, with 8 bases aligning to TRBD1. V lost 5 bases to trimming and J lost 4 bases; unmatched junction nucleotides: 6. This CDR3 comprises 14 residues. Looked up from germline, CDR1 is MNHEY and CDR2 is SMNVEV (reference sequence). CDR3 nucleotides: TGTGCCAGCAGTCCACAGGGGGACGGCACTGAAGCTTTCTTT. Translated: CASSPQGDGTEAFF.

V and J are TRBV25-1 and TRBJ2-4; the match to TRBD1 covers 11 bases. The germline V gene has CDR1 MGHDK and CDR2 SYGVNS. The CDR3 is made up of 18 amino acids. V trimming: 4 bases; J trimming: 0 bases; junction bases outside the gene matches: 8. CDR3 sequence: CASSAGTGGFLAKNIQYF. CDR3 DNA sequence: TGTGCCAGCAGTGCTGGGACAGGGGGTTTTTTAGCCAAAAACATTCAGTACTTC.

The chain uses TRBV9 and TRBJ2-5, with 10 bases lining up with TRBD2. Germline V lookup: CDR1 SGDLS, CDR2 YYNGEE. This CDR3 is built from 14 residues. J lost 13 bases, V lost 0 bases, and 9 bases had no gene match. The DNA for the CDR3 is TGTGCCAGCAGCGTAGATCTTAGCGGGAGGATATTGTACTTC. It yields the protein CASSVDLSGRILYF.

The chain uses TRBV2 and TRBJ2-1; the D is unclear. The CDR3 consists of 12 residues. V was cut by 4 bases and J by 4 bases, with 5 bases left in between. Germline V lookup: CDR1 SNHLY, CDR2 FYNNEI. CDR3 sequence (DNA): TGTGCCAGCAGTGTCCGTTACAATGAGCAGTTCTTC. Its protein is CASSVRYNEQFF.

J is TRBJ2-5 and V is TRBV12-5; a possible D gene is TRBD1 (6 bases). V gave up 7 bases and J gave up 9 bases, with 18 bases separating them. Germline V gene lookup returns CDR1 LGHNT and CDR2 FRNRAP. The CDR3 sequence is 13 residues long. The CDR3 loop reads CASAHNTGHPQYF. CDR3 coding DNA: TGTGCTAGTGCCCACAATACGGGACACCCCCAGTACTTC.

This chain connects TRBV7-6 to TRBJ2-7; 10 nucleotides align to TRBD2. This CDR3 spans 15 amino acids. Germline V gene sequence: CDR1 SGHVS, CDR2 FNYEAQ. J lost 0 bases, V lost 4 bases, and 3 bases had no gene match. CDR3 nucleotide sequence: TGTGCCAGCAGCTGGGGACTAGCGAACTCCTACGAGCAGTACTTC. Translating gives CASSWGLANSYEQYF.

The rearrangement joins TRBV28 to TRBJ1-5; 7 bases line up with TRBD1. V lost 7 bases and J lost 8; bases outside the gene matches: 14. This CDR3 region has 15 residues. Germline assignment: CDR1 MDHEN and CDR2 SYDVKM. Written as DNA, the CDR3 is TGTGCCAGCACCGAAATTAAGGGGGCGGGTGAGCCCCAGCATTTT. It codes for CASTEIKGAGEPQHF.

The chain links TRBV5-4 to TRBJ2-3; 13 bases align to TRBD2. Germline V gene data show CDR1 as SGHNT and CDR2 as YYREEE (reference sequence). The CDR3 loop spans 20 amino acids. V dropped 1 base and J dropped 1; count of bases not matched to a gene: 12. Here the CDR3 reads CASSLYVRLAGGGGTDTQYF. CDR3 DNA sequence: TGTGCCAGCAGCTTGTATGTTAGACTAGCGGGAGGTGGGGGCACAGATACGCAGTATTTT.

This sequence joins TRBV28 and TRBJ2-2; D is unclear. The CDR3 runs 15 residues. The V and J ends lost 5 bases and 3 bases respectively, with 13 bases between them. Germline CDR1 reads MDHEN; CDR2 reads SYDVKM. CDR3 DNA sequence: TGTGCCAGCAGTCAAGCGACTGGAGACACCGGGGAGCTGTTTTTT. Its protein product is CASSQATGDTGELFF. Variable domain in full (rest from reference TRBV28 and TRBJ2-2): DVKVTQSSRYLVKRTGEKVFLECVQDMDHENMFWYRQDPGLGLRLIYFSYDVKMKEKGDIPEGYSVSREKKERFSLILESASTNQTSMYLCASSQATGDTGELFFGEGSRLTVL.

CDR3 sequence: CASSRGGAGTEAFF. CDR3 DNA sequence: TGTGCCAGCAGCCGAGGGGGCGCGGGCACTGAAGCTTTCTTT. The V gene is TRBV14, the J gene TRBJ1-1, with 7 positions matching TRBD1. The CDR3 runs 14 residues. Germline assignment: CDR1 SGHDN and CDR2 FVKESK. With 4 bases clipped from V and 4 bases from J, the junction kept 6 bases outside the gene matches.

The V call is TRBV5-5, the J call TRBJ2-4, with TRBD2 matching over 11 bases. The CDR3 extends over 18 amino acids. The V gene's germline CDR1 is SGHKS and CDR2 YYEKEE (reference sequence). Trimming removed 4 bases from V and 3 bases from J; junction bases left unmatched: 12. The CDR3 region is CASSPGLAALGDKNIQYF. In nucleotides, the CDR3 is TGTGCCAGCAGCCCGGGACTAGCGGCCCTTGGAGACAAAAACATTCAGTACTTC.

The chain uses TRBV21-1 and TRBJ1-4; the table's D gene call, TRBD1, was not cross checked with the DNA. TRBV21-1 is assigned pseudogene status. The CDR3 is 15 residues long. CDR3 amino acids: CASSKGTGAGEKLFF. The CDR3 DNA follows: TGTGCCAGCAGCAAAGGGACAGGGGCCGGTGAAAAACTGTTTTTT.